The rows below give T cell receptor beta chains drawn from one sample of a study of beta chain features in type 1 diabetes. Some clones are missing from TCRdb's copy, which holds only in-frame ones; the method was immunoSEQ multiplex PCR. The sample shows about 370,000 clones, about 15% of them seen only once. The sequenced material came from naive CD4+ T cells from blood. The origin of the receptors is a woman in her late teens or twenties in good health. Both conserved end residues are part of each CDR3. A D gene is named only where the DNA matches it firmly. Size is omitted from some rows. Given values are once, few, many or a class for expanded clones.

v_call,d_call,j_call,clone_size,cdr3_aa,cdr3_nt
TRBV30,NA,TRBJ2-6,NA,CAGDRGANVLTF,TGTGCCGGAGACCGGGGGGCCAACGTCCTGACTTTC
TRBV5-4,TRBD1,TRBJ2-3,few,CASSSGQGTDTQYF,TGTGCCAGCAGCTCTGGACAGGGAACAGATACGCAGTATTTT
TRBV6-6,TRBD2,TRBJ2-7,NA,CATGTSGYEQYF,TGTGCCACCGGGACTAGCGGCTACGAGCAGTACTTC
TRBV28,TRBD2,TRBJ2-3,few,CASHNAGLAGPDTQYF,TGTGCCAGTCATAATGCGGGACTAGCGGGTCCAGATACGCAGTATTTT
TRBV5-1,NA,TRBJ2-2,NA,CASSLASNTGELFF,TGCGCCAGCAGCTTGGCCAGTAACACCGGGGAGCTGTTTTTT
TRBV28,NA,TRBJ2-7,NA,CASSLEVPYEQYF,TGTGCCAGCAGTTTAGAGGTGCCCTACGAGCAGTACTTC
TRBV19,TRBD1,TRBJ1-2,few,CATGQIYGYTF,TGTGCCACGGGACAGATCTATGGCTACACCTTC
TRBV30,NA,TRBJ2-7,few,CAWSVGPRYEQYF,TGTGCCTGGTCCGTGGGGCCCCGCTACGAGCAGTACTTC
TRBV30,TRBD2,TRBJ2-7,NA,CAWTSGVPIEQYF,TGTGCCTGGACTAGCGGAGTCCCGATAGAGCAGTACTTC
TRBV9,TRBD1,TRBJ1-5,NA,CASGSHRGGQPQHF,TGTGCCAGCGGGTCCCACAGGGGGGGCCAGCCCCAGCATTTT
TRBV7-2,NA,TRBJ2-4,NA,CASSSARGWAKNIQYF,TGTGCCAGCAGCTCAGCCAGAGGCTGGGCCAAAAACATTCAGTACTTC
TRBV18,NA,TRBJ2-2,few,CASSRGQSNTGELFF,TGTGCCAGCTCACGGGGGCAGTCGAACACCGGGGAGCTGTTTTTT
TRBV11-2,NA,TRBJ1-2,NA,CASSSYPSNYGYTF,TGTGCCAGCAGCTCTTATCCGTCGAACTATGGCTACACCTTC
TRBV7-9,TRBD1,TRBJ2-7,few,CASSRDRAYEQYF,TGTGCCAGCAGCCGGGACAGGGCCTACGAGCAGTACTTC
TRBV2,NA,TRBJ2-2,NA,CASLRESGGELFF,TGTGCCAGCCTACGGGAGTCGGGCGGGGAGCTGTTTTTT
TRBV5-1,NA,TRBJ1-5,NA,CASSRDPNQPQHF,TGCGCCAGCAGTCGGGATCCCAATCAGCCCCAGCATTTT
TRBV27,NA,TRBJ1-2,NA,CASSKQDNYGYTF,TGTGCCAGCAGTAAACAGGACAACTATGGCTACACCTTC
TRBV6-5,NA,TRBJ2-6,few,CASISMASGANVLTF,TGTGCCAGCATATCGATGGCCTCTGGGGCCAACGTCCTGACTTTC
TRBV30,NA,TRBJ2-5,NA,CASEQGGETQYF,TGTGCCTCGGAGCAGGGAGGAGAGACCCAGTACTTC
TRBV28,NA,TRBJ1-5,few,CASSFGVRQPQHF,TGTGCCAGCAGTTTCGGGGTCAGGCAGCCCCAGCATTTT
TRBV6-5,TRBD1,TRBJ1-1,NA,CASSHWTGGMNTEAFF,TGTGCCAGCAGTCACTGGACAGGCGGCATGAACACTGAAGCTTTCTTT
TRBV28,TRBD2,TRBJ2-3,few,CASMTSGGDHTQYF,TGTGCCAGCATGACTAGCGGGGGGGATCATACGCAGTATTTT
TRBV30,NA,TRBJ1-5,NA,CAWSVGGDQPQHF,TGTGCCTGGAGTGTAGGGGGGGATCAGCCCCAGCATTTT
TRBV9,NA,TRBJ2-2,NA,CASSVASSVNTGELFF,TGTGCCAGCAGCGTAGCTTCCAGCGTGAACACCGGGGAGCTGTTTTTT
TRBV29-1,NA,TRBJ2-1,NA,CSVVQGSYNEQFF,TGCAGCGTTGTTCAGGGCTCCTACAATGAGCAGTTCTTC
TRBV7-8,NA,TRBJ1-1,few,CASSPTYTAPEDTEAFF,TGTGCCAGCAGCCCAACCTACACGGCCCCCGAGGACACTGAAGCTTTCTTT
TRBV29-1,NA,TRBJ2-5,NA,CSGEQETQYF,TGCAGCGGAGAACAAGAGACCCAGTACTTC
TRBV2,TRBD1,TRBJ2-7,NA,CAMQGQGRYEQYF,TGTGCCATGCAGGGACAGGGGCGCTACGAGCAGTACTTC
TRBV2,NA,TRBJ2-6,few,CASIWGPGANVLTF,TGTGCCAGCATTTGGGGGCCTGGGGCCAACGTCCTGACTTTC
TRBV9,TRBD1,TRBJ2-2,NA,CASSARGGQGDTGELFF,TGTGCCAGCAGCGCAAGAGGGGGACAGGGTGACACCGGGGAGCTGTTTTTT
TRBV29-1,NA,TRBJ1-2,few,CSVTANYGYTF,TGCAGCGTAACAGCAAACTATGGCTACACCTTC
TRBV11-2,NA,TRBJ2-7,few,CASSRAGGGIGQYF,TGTGCCAGCAGCCGTGCTGGAGGCGGGATCGGGCAGTACTTC
TRBV28,TRBD1,TRBJ1-4,few,CASSSTGGEKLFF,TGTGCCAGCAGTTCGACAGGGGGTGAAAAACTGTTTTTT
TRBV30,NA,TRBJ1-4,NA,CAWRAGNYEKLFF,TGTGCCTGGAGGGCCGGGAATTATGAAAAACTGTTTTTT
TRBV28,NA,TRBJ2-5,few,CASSLWREETQYF,TGTGCCAGCAGTTTATGGAGAGAGGAGACCCAGTACTTC
TRBV9,NA,TRBJ2-1,NA,CASSVQLRDRQFF,TGTGCCAGCAGCGTGCAGTTGCGGGACCGGCAGTTCTTC
TRBV19,TRBD2,TRBJ2-1,few,CASRLAGVQFF,TGTGCCAGTAGGTTAGCGGGGGTGCAGTTCTTC
TRBV15,TRBD2,TRBJ2-7,NA,CATSRGGTSLSEQYF,TGTGCCACCAGCAGAGGCGGGACTAGCCTCAGCGAGCAGTACTTC
TRBV29-1,NA,TRBJ2-2,NA,CSVGQTGELFF,TGCAGCGTCGGACAGACCGGGGAGCTGTTTTTT
TRBV7-2,TRBD1,TRBJ1-2,NA,CASSPGQGQNYGYTF,TGTGCCAGCAGCCCTGGACAGGGGCAAAACTATGGCTACACCTTC
TRBV5-1,NA,TRBJ2-1,few,CASSLFTGPMFF,TGCGCCAGCAGCTTGTTTACAGGCCCGATGTTCTTC
TRBV6-5,NA,TRBJ2-1,few,CASRTSWNNNEQFF,TGTGCCAGCAGAACTAGCTGGAATAACAATGAGCAGTTCTTC
TRBV9,TRBD2,TRBJ2-7,NA,CASSVDQALAGGPVF,TGTGCCAGCAGCGTAGATCAAGCGCTAGCGGGAGGGCCGGTATTC
TRBV28,NA,TRBJ2-7,few,CATRGSGAFSYEQYF,TGTGCCACGCGCGGGTCCGGCGCTTTCTCCTACGAGCAGTACTTC
TRBV5-1,NA,TRBJ2-1,few,CASSRLAATSSYNEQFF,TGCGCCAGCAGTCGATTAGCGGCAACGAGCTCCTACAATGAGCAGTTCTTC
TRBV29-1,NA,TRBJ2-2,NA,CSVAAFGRGGTGELFF,TGCAGCGTCGCTGCATTTGGTAGGGGAGGTACCGGGGAGCTGTTTTTT
TRBV6-5,NA,TRBJ2-5,NA,CASSLQPGWQETQYF,TGTGCCAGCAGTTTACAGCCAGGGTGGCAAGAGACCCAGTACTTC
TRBV7-9,NA,TRBJ2-2,NA,CASSYDSAAGELFF,TGTGCCAGCAGCTATGACAGTGCCGCCGGGGAGCTGTTTTTT
TRBV5-1,NA,TRBJ2-3,NA,CASSLVELRGIQYF,TGCGCCAGCAGCTTGGTTGAATTGCGGGGTATACAGTATTTT
TRBV10-3,TRBD1,TRBJ2-7,few,CAIGMDRYYEQYF,TGTGCCATCGGCATGGACAGGTACTACGAGCAGTACTTC
TRBV5-4,NA,TRBJ1-2,few,CASSSPEADLYGYTF,TGTGCCAGCAGCTCCCCAGAGGCAGACTTATATGGCTACACCTTC
TRBV7-9,NA,TRBJ2-1,NA,CASSLVGYEQFF,TGTGCCAGCAGCTTAGTCGGGTACGAGCAGTTCTTC
TRBV5-6,NA,TRBJ2-7,few,CASSLSGDEQYF,TGTGCCAGCAGCTTGTCAGGGGATGAGCAGTACTTC
TRBV11-2,TRBD2,TRBJ2-1,NA,CASSSLAGVWEQFF,TGTGCCAGCAGCTCTCTAGCGGGAGTATGGGAGCAGTTCTTC
TRBV5-4,TRBD2,TRBJ2-5,few,CASSLAGGAETQYF,TGTGCCAGCAGCTTGGCGGGGGGAGCAGAGACCCAGTACTTC
TRBV7-9,TRBD1,TRBJ1-5,NA,CASSTDRTHQPQHF,TGTGCCAGCAGCACGGACAGGACGCATCAGCCCCAGCATTTT
TRBV25-1,NA,TRBJ2-1,NA,CASSTNDVGHNEQFF,TGTGCCAGCAGTACGAACGATGTGGGGCACAATGAGCAGTTCTTC
TRBV10-3,TRBD1,TRBJ2-5,few,CAISAGGAETQYF,TGTGCCATCAGTGCAGGGGGCGCGGAGACCCAGTACTTC
TRBV5-1,TRBD1,TRBJ2-5,NA,CASSLLTGWQETQYF,TGCGCCAGCAGCCTCCTGACAGGGTGGCAAGAGACCCAGTACTTC
TRBV9,TRBD1,TRBJ2-2,NA,CASSFRGPANTGELFF,TGTGCCAGCAGCTTCAGGGGGCCTGCGAACACCGGGGAGCTGTTTTTT